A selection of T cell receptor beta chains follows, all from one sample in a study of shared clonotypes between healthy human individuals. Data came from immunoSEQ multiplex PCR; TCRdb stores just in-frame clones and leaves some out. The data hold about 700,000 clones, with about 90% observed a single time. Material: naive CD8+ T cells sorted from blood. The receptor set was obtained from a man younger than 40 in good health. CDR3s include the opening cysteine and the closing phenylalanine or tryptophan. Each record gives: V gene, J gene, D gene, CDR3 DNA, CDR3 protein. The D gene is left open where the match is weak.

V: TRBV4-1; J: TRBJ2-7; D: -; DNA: TGCGCCAGCAGCCAAGATTACAGGGTCTCCTACGAGCAGTACTTC; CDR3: CASSQDYRVSYEQYF
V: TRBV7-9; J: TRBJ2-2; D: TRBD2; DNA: TGTGCCAGCAGAACTAGCGGGAGTCGAGTCACCGGGGAGCTGTTTTTT; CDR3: CASRTSGSRVTGELFF
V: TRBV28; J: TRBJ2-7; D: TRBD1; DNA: TGTGCCAGCAGTTTAAGGGACAGGTTCCACTTC; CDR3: CASSLRDRFHF
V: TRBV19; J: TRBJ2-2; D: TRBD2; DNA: TGTGCCAGTAGTATCGGTTGGCGCCTAGCGGGACGCGACACCGGGGAGCTGTTTTTT; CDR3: CASSIGWRLAGRDTGELFF
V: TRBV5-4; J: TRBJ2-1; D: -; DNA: TGTGCCAGCAGCTTGGAGCAGGGGCTGGCCTACAATGAGCAGTTCTTC; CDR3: CASSLEQGLAYNEQFF
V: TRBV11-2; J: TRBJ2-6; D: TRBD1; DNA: TGTGCCAGCAGCTCCGGGACAGGGGGCGAGGGGGCCAACGTCCTGACTTTC; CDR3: CASSSGTGGEGANVLTF
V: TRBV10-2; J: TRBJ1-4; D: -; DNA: TGCGCCAGCAGTGAAGGTTCCGCTAGGGGAAAACTGTTTTTT; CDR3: CASSEGSARGKLFF
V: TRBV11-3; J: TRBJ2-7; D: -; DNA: TGTGCCAGCAGCTTAGGTCGGGGATCGGCCTACGAGCAGTACTTC; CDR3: CASSLGRGSAYEQYF
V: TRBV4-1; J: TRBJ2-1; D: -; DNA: TGCGCCAGCAGCCAAGCAGAGTTCTCCTACAATGAGCAGTTCTTC; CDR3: CASSQAEFSYNEQFF
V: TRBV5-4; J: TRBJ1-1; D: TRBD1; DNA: TGTGCCAGCAGCTTTTATGGGACAGGCTTGAACACTGAAGCTTTCTTT; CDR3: CASSFYGTGLNTEAFF
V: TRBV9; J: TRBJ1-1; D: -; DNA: TGTGCCAGCAGCGAAGGGTACCGAGGATCCACTGAAGCTTTCTTT; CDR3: CASSEGYRGSTEAFF
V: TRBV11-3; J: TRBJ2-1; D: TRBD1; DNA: TGTGCCAGCAGCCCCCCAGGGGGCAATTGGAATGAGCAGTTCTTC; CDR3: CASSPPGGNWNEQFF
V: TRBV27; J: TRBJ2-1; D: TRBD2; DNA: TGTGCCAGCAGTTTAAGGGGCCTAGCGGAAATGAACAATGAGCAGTTCTTC; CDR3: CASSLRGLAEMNNEQFF
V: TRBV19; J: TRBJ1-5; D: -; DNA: TGTGCCAGTAGTCCTCGGGGGGGCCGCAATCAGCCCCAGCATTTT; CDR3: CASSPRGGRNQPQHF
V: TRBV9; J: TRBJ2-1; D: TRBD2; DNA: TGTGCCAGCAGCGGTGGGGTAGCGGGAGCCCCCTACAATGAGCAGTTCTTC; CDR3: CASSGGVAGAPYNEQFF
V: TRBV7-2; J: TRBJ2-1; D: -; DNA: TGTGCCAGCAGCCGAGGGGCTTATGAGCAGTTCTTC; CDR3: CASSRGAYEQFF